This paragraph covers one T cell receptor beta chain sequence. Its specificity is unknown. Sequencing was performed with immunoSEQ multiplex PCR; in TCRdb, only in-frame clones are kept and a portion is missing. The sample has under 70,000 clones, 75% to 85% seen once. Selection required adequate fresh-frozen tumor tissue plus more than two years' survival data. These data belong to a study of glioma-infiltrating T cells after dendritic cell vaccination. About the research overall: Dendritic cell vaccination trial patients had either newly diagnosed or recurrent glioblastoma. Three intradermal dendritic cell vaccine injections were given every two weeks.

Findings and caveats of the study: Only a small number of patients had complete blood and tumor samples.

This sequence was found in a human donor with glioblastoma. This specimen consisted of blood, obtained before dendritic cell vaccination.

DNA of the CDR3: TGTGCCAGCAGCTACAGCTCCTACGAGCAGTACTTC. Its protein is CASSYSSYEQYF. The chain employs TRBV7-9 and TRBJ2-7; D ambiguous. V dropped 4 bases and J dropped 0 bases, with 4 bases sitting between them. Germline assignment: CDR1 SEHNR and CDR2 FQNEAQ (reference sequence). The CDR3 length is 12 residues.